Below are 32 T cell receptor beta chains sequenced from a single sample in a study of T-cell reconstitution after alpha-beta-depleted transplantation in children. Library preparation (for TCRbeta) was performed with unique molecular identifiers. Via MiXCR, TCRdb re-called the PCR reads, giving one row per CDR3 protein. The sample holds a few hundred thousand distinct CDR3 sequences, under 15% seen once. Specimen: PBMCs from the stem cell graft donor, collected from the stem cell graft. These receptors came from a human donor who donated a stem cell graft to a child with combined immunodeficiency.

This chain uses TRBV28 with TRBJ2-3; weak D call: TRBD2 (6 bases). This CDR3 spans 15 amino acids. The V end was cut by 7 bases, the J end by 0 bases, with 14 bases between. Germline CDR1 reads MDHEN; CDR2 reads SYDVKM. The CDR3, as DNA: TGTGCCAGCACGGAGGGGACCCCTAGCACAGATACGCAGTATTTT. It codes for CASTEGTPSTDTQYF.

This clonotype was seen many times. The gene calls are TRBV10-3 and TRBJ2-7, with D possibly matching TRBD1 (6 bases). The germline V gene encodes CDR1 ENHRY and CDR2 SYGVKD. V dropped 1 base and J dropped 0 bases, with 16 bases sitting between them. This CDR3 region has 17 residues. CDR3 DNA: TGTGCCATCAGTGAGTTAAAGGTGGGGGCTCCCTCCTACGAGCAGTACTTC. Translating it yields CAISELKVGAPSYEQYF.

This clonotype showed up just a few times. The chain is built from TRBV5-1 and TRBJ1-6, with no clear D. Trimming shortened V by 0 bases and J by 8 bases, and 12 bases separated the two germline ends. Germline loops: CDR1 SGHRS, CDR2 YFSETQ. The CDR3 extends over 15 amino acids. The CDR3 reads CASSLVSDNDSPLHF. The CDR3 region has the DNA TGCGCCAGCAGCTTGGTGAGCGACAACGATTCACCCCTCCACTTT.

The gene calls are TRBV6-1 and TRBJ2-5; 7 bases fit TRBD1. J lost 5 bases, V lost 7 bases, and 10 bases had no gene match. The CDR3 sequence is 14 residues long. Germline-derived CDR1 and CDR2 are MNHNS and SASEGT. The CDR3 here is CASTLTGLGETQYF. The CDR3 bases are TGTGCCAGCACCCTGACAGGGTTGGGCGAGACCCAGTACTTC.

This clonotype occurred many times. The rearrangement links TRBV4-3 to TRBJ2-7; 9 bases align to TRBD2. Per the germline V gene, CDR1 is LGHNA and CDR2 is YSLEER. The junction had 6 bases not matched to a gene; V was cut back by 0 bases and J by 3 bases. CDR3 length: 16 amino acids. The CDR3 DNA reads as TGCGCCAGCAGCCAAGACCGACTAGCGGTTAACTACGAGCAGTACTTC. Its protein is CASSQDRLAVNYEQYF.

This clonotype was observed many times. The chain combines TRBV3-1 with TRBJ2-3, with D possibly being TRBD1 or TRBD2 (5 bases each). Germline V gene data show CDR1 as LGHDT and CDR2 as YNNKEL (reference sequence). CDR3 size: 17 residues. V was cut by 0 bases and J by 0 bases, with 13 bases left in between. CDR3 DNA sequence: TGTGCCAGCAGCCAAGATCGAGGGGATACTAGCACAGATACGCAGTATTTT. Translating gives CASSQDRGDTSTDTQYF.

The gene calls are TRBV12-3 or TRBV12-4 and TRBJ1-4, with TRBD1 identical over 7 bases. This CDR3 is built from 15 residues. V was pared by 6 bases and J by 8 bases, with 12 bases of the junction left unmatched. The CDR3 DNA sequence: TGTGCCAGCAGATCATCCGGGACAGCTCCCGAAAAACTGTTTTTT. Protein product: CASRSSGTAPEKLFF.

This clonotype was found many times. The chain carries TRBV7-2 and TRBJ2-7; 8 bases match TRBD1. The trim removed 6 bases at V and 2 bases at J, leaving 9 bases unmatched. Per the germline V gene, CDR1 is SGHTA and CDR2 is FQGNSA. CDR3 length equals 15 residues. The CDR3 DNA sequence: TGTGCCAGCAGTAAAGCCCCGGGACAGGCCTACGAGCAGTACTTC. Translation gives CASSKAPGQAYEQYF.

This chain joins TRBV4-3 and TRBJ2-1, with 12 bases matching TRBD1. The CDR3 spans 18 residues. Per the germline V gene, CDR1 is LGHNA and CDR2 is YSLEER. Germline trimming cut 0 bases from V and 7 bases from J; bases unmatched to any gene: 10. CDR3 residues: CASSQEVGGTGGRNEQFF. DNA of the CDR3: TGCGCCAGCAGCCAAGAGGTAGGCGGGACAGGGGGCCGGAATGAGCAGTTCTTC.

This clonotype was seen only a few times. Here the CDR3 reads CASSLQGAETQYF. The CDR3 DNA follows: TGTGCCAGCAGCTTGCAGGGGGCGGAGACCCAGTACTTC. J is TRBJ2-5 and V is TRBV11-1, with 8 bases that match TRBD1. J lost 5 bases, V lost 3 bases, and 2 bases had no gene match. Germline V gives CDR1 SGHAT, CDR2 FQDESV (reference sequence). The CDR3 covers 13 residues.

The chain carries TRBV24-1 and TRBJ1-5; unclear D gene. This CDR3 has 13 amino acids. CDR1 and CDR2 (germline): KGHDR, SFDVKD. V lost 4 bases and J 3 bases, leaving 6 bases between the germline ends. CDR3 in amino acids: CATSDGNNQPQHF. CDR3 DNA: TGTGCCACCAGTGACGGAAACAATCAGCCCCAGCATTTT.

This clonotype was seen more than once but under ten times. The chain is built from TRBV24-1 and TRBJ1-5, with a possible D match to TRBD1 (6 bases). Trimming removed 3 bases from V and 0 bases from J, with 11 bases in between. The CDR3 is 16 residues long. Germline V CDR1 and CDR2: KGHDR, SFDVKD. CDR3 amino acids: CATSDGGTDSNQPQHF. The CDR3 DNA is TGTGCCACCAGTGATGGGGGCACTGATAGCAATCAGCCCCAGCATTTT.

This clonotype was observed at least ten times. CDR3 residues: CASSLEPSLRGNEQFF. The CDR3 nucleotides read TGTGCCAGCAGCTTGGAACCTTCACTCAGGGGCAATGAGCAGTTCTTC. The genes are TRBV5-6 and TRBJ2-1; possibly TRBD1 for D (6 bases). The CDR3 totals 16 residues. V was clipped by 0 bases and J by 6 bases, with 16 bases between them. Germline CDR1 reads SGHDT; CDR2 reads YYEEEE.

The chain couples TRBV7-2 to TRBJ2-5; TRBD1 or TRBD2 may be the D gene (5 bases each). V lost 1 base, J lost 5 bases, and 14 bases lay in between. This CDR3 is built from 15 residues. CDR1 is SGHTA, CDR2 FQGNSA, per germline. In DNA, the CDR3 is TGTGCCAGCAGCTTAGTAGGGGTAGCGAGGGAGACCCAGTACTTC. Protein: CASSLVGVARETQYF.

The J gene is TRBJ2-7, the V gene TRBV5-1; 7 bases agree with TRBD1. With V trimmed by 4 bases and J by 4 bases, 23 bases remained unmatched. Germline CDR1 is SGHRS and CDR2 is YFSETQ. This CDR3 comprises 19 residues. CDR3 residues: CASSREGLPPLQGWYEQYF. The CDR3 coding sequence is TGCGCCAGCAGCCGTGAAGGCCTTCCCCCACTACAGGGGTGGTACGAGCAGTACTTC.

The chain carries TRBV2 and TRBJ2-1; D not certain. The length of the CDR3 is 15 residues. The V end lost 4 bases, the J end lost 4 bases, and 14 bases lay between the germline ends. Germline CDR1 reads SNHLY; CDR2 reads FYNNEI. CDR3 bases: TGTGCCAGCAGTGTAGGACGAACTGTTTACAATGAGCAGTTCTTC. It specifies CASSVGRTVYNEQFF.

This chain joins TRBV10-3 and TRBJ1-5; TRBD1 is a possible D gene (6 bases). Looked up from germline, CDR1 is ENHRY and CDR2 is SYGVKD. The CDR3 runs 15 residues. V shed 3 bases and J shed 6 bases, with 15 bases lying between them. CDR3: CAISDRGRGTQPQHF. DNA of the CDR3: TGTGCCATCAGTGATCGGGGCAGGGGTACTCAGCCCCAGCATTTT.

This chain uses TRBV5-6 with TRBJ2-1, with a tentative D call TRBD2 (7 bases). V was trimmed by 2 bases and J by 0 bases, leaving 15 bases between them. Looked up from germline, CDR1 is SGHDT and CDR2 is YYEEEE. CDR3 length equals 17 residues. Here the CDR3 DNA reads TGTGCCAGCAGCTTCGGGGGGCTTACGTCCTCCTACAATGAGCAGTTCTTC. Protein: CASSFGGLTSSYNEQFF. The full variable domain, completed using reference TRBV5-6 and TRBJ2-1, is DAGVTQSPTHLIKTRGQQVTLRCSPKSGHDTVSWYQQALGQGPQFIFQYYEEEERQRGNFPDRFSGHQFPNYSSELNVNALLLGDSALYLCASSFGGLTSSYNEQFFGPGTRLTVL.

This clonotype came up many times. The V call is TRBV6-1, the J call TRBJ1-5, with D perhaps matching TRBD1 (6 bases). In germline, CDR1 is MNHNS, CDR2 SASEGT. The CDR3 runs 14 residues. V lost 11 bases and J lost 0, with 14 bases in between. The chain's CDR3 is CAGQGTNSNQPQHF. The CDR3, as DNA: TGTGCCGGTCAGGGGACTAATAGCAATCAGCCCCAGCATTTT.

This clonotype was picked up a small number of times. The chain combines TRBV7-9 with TRBJ2-3; TRBD1 or TRBD2 may be the D gene (7 bases each). The germline V gene has CDR1 SEHNR and CDR2 FQNEAQ (reference sequence). Trimming removed 5 bases at V and 1 base at J, with 10 bases between. The CDR3 spans 14 residues. The CDR3 bases are TGTGCCAGCAGCCCAGGGGGGGGCACAGATACGCAGTATTTT. Protein sequence: CASSPGGGTDTQYF.

This sequence joins TRBV24-1 and TRBJ2-6, with D maybe TRBD2 (5 bases). CDR3 length: 16 residues. Germline CDR1 is KGHDR and CDR2 is SFDVKD. V gave up 1 base and J gave up 2 bases, with 8 bases separating them. The CDR3 nucleotides read TGTGCCACCAGTGATTTCGAGGGAACTGGGGCCAACGTCCTGACTTTC. Protein product: CATSDFEGTGANVLTF.

This chain uses TRBV28 with TRBJ2-1; TRBD2 matches 13 bases. This CDR3 is built from 16 residues. Germline CDR1 is MDHEN and CDR2 is SYDVKM. J gave up 8 bases and V 6 bases, and 10 bases lay outside the gene matches. Written as DNA, the CDR3 is TGTGCCAGCAGCACCTTTACTAGCGGGGGGGCCCATGAGCAGTTCTTC. This codes for CASSTFTSGGAHEQFF.

This clonotype was recorded a few times. J is TRBJ2-1 and V is TRBV7-9, with a tentative D call TRBD2 (5 bases). Germline lookup yields CDR1 SEHNR and CDR2 FQNEAQ (reference sequence). V lost 1 base to trimming and J lost 6 bases, with 13 bases between them. This CDR3 has 15 amino acids. The CDR3 DNA reads as TGTGCCAGCAGCTTAGGGGTTAGCGAGAGCAATGAGCAGTTCTTC. Residues: CASSLGVSESNEQFF.

The table lists this clonotype with a few counts. The chain links TRBV5-1 to TRBJ2-7; 8 nucleotides line up with TRBD1. CDR3 length: 14 amino acids. With 3 bases clipped from V and 7 bases from J, the junction kept 9 bases outside the gene matches. CDR1 SGHRS and CDR2 YFSETQ come from the germline V gene. The CDR3 reads CASSSSTGGGEQYF. CDR3 sequence (DNA): TGCGCCAGCAGCTCCTCTACAGGGGGTGGAGAGCAGTACTTC.

This clonotype was seen ten or more times. The chain recombines TRBV7-6 with TRBJ2-3; no firm D call. Trimming removed 5 bases at V and 4 bases at J, with 19 bases between. This CDR3 is 16 amino acids long. Germline loops: CDR1 SGHVS, CDR2 FNYEAQ. CDR3 protein: CASSPLGGEGPDTQYF. In DNA, the CDR3 is TGTGCCAGCAGCCCCCTTGGTGGTGAAGGACCAGATACGCAGTATTTT.

This clonotype was counted ten times or more. The chain employs TRBV6-1 and TRBJ2-2; the D is unclear. The germline V gene encodes CDR1 MNHNS and CDR2 SASEGT. This CDR3 spans 14 amino acids. V lost 7 bases, J lost 0 bases, and 9 bases lay in between. CDR3 loop: CASTPQPNTGELFF. Written as DNA, the CDR3 is TGTGCCAGCACGCCCCAGCCGAACACCGGGGAGCTGTTTTTT.

J is TRBJ2-3 and V is TRBV5-1; D remains ambiguous. Germline V gives CDR1 SGHRS, CDR2 YFSETQ. CDR3 length: 13 amino acids. V was shortened by 3 bases and J by 4 bases, with 9 bases between the two germline ends. CDR3 nucleotide sequence: TGCGCCAGCAGCTCCAGCCAGCCAGATACGCAGTATTTT. As protein: CASSSSQPDTQYF.

This clonotype was observed at least ten times. V and J are TRBV13 and TRBJ2-7; the D is unclear. The germline V gene encodes CDR1 PRHDT and CDR2 FYEKMQ (reference sequence). Trimming shortened V by 3 bases and J by 2 bases, and 8 bases separated the two germline ends. The CDR3 is 13 amino acids. The CDR3 sequence is CASSFAKTYEQYF. In DNA, the CDR3 is TGTGCCAGCAGCTTCGCAAAGACCTACGAGCAGTACTTC.

This clonotype showed up just a few times. The chain is built from TRBV29-1 and TRBJ2-1, with D possibly being TRBD2 (5 bases). V lost 4 bases and J 5 bases, leaving 15 bases between the germline ends. The CDR3 runs to 14 residues. Germline V gene data show CDR1 as SQVTM and CDR2 as ANQGSEA. DNA for the CDR3: TGCAGCGTTGCCCCCAACACTAGGGACAATGAGCAGTTCTTC. It specifies CSVAPNTRDNEQFF.

This clonotype was seen a handful of times. The V and J genes are TRBV12-3 or TRBV12-4 and TRBJ2-1; D is ambiguous. Trimming left V 8 bases short and J 9 bases short, with 14 bases between. The CDR3 is made up of 12 amino acids. CDR3 sequence reads: CASLYSTSEQFF. As DNA, the CDR3 is TGTGCCAGCCTTTATTCAACCAGTGAGCAGTTCTTC.

The rearrangement uses TRBV29-1 and TRBJ2-1; no reliable D call. This CDR3 has 16 amino acids. CDR1 is SQVTM and CDR2 is ANQGSEA in the germline V gene. The V and J ends lost 0 bases and 6 bases respectively, with 18 bases between them. The CDR3 spells CSVEDPNRAPSNEQFF. For the CDR3, the DNA is TGCAGCGTTGAAGATCCCAATCGGGCCCCATCCAATGAGCAGTTCTTC.

The chain is built from TRBV11-2 and TRBJ2-7, with D maybe TRBD2 (6 bases). This CDR3 is built from 17 residues. V was pared by 5 bases and J by 7 bases, with 27 bases between. Germline V lookup: CDR1 SGHAT, CDR2 FQNNGV. The CDR3 nucleotides are TGTGCCAGCAGCCCTAGAGGGGTGGCGGGGTTAAAAGGGGAGCAGTACTTC. This gives the protein CASSPRGVAGLKGEQYF.